The clone carrying this T cell receptor (beta chain) has a single count. The CDR3 has 16 residues. J lost 3 bases, V lost 5 bases, and 8 bases had no gene match. Germline V gene data show CDR1 as SGHRS and CDR2 as YFSETQ. The record originates from a study of blood T cell repertoires in COVID-19. About the study: The samples span acute and convalescent COVID-19 from the United States, Italy and Spain. Sample material is recorded as cDNA or gDNA derived from T cells, B-cell-depleted T cells, or PBMCs.

Under the authors' procedure: Reference gene primer amplification gave nucleated cell count estimates. The data were produced by immunoSEQ multiplex PCR, yet TCRdb's version contains in-frame clones alone and is incomplete. From that table come the V and J calls and clone size; the DNA was used to work out D and trimming. The sample shows over 80,000 clones, 75% to 90% of them seen only once. V is TRBV5-1 and J is TRBJ2-1; 10 nucleotides agree with TRBD1. Sequencing used peripheral blood. This clonotype originated in a woman in her 70s with acute or convalescent COVID-19. CDR3 sequence: CASSLTGTGVYNEQFF. As DNA, the CDR3 is TGCGCCAGCAGTCTTACCGGGACAGGGGTCTACAATGAGCAGTTCTTC.